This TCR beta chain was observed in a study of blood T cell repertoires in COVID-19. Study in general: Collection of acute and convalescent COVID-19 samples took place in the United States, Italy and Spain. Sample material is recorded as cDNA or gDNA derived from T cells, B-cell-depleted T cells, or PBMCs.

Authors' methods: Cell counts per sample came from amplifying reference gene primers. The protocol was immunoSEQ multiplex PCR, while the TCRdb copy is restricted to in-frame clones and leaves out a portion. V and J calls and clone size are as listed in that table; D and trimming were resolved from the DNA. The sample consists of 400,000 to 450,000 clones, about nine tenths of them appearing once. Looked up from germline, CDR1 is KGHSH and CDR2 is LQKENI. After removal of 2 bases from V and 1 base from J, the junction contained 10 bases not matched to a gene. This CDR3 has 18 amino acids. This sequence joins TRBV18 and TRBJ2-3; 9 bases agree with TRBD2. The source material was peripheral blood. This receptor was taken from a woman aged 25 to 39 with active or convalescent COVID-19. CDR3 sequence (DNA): TGTGCCAGCTCACCAATAGCCGCGGGAGGGCCCGGCACAGATACGCAGTATTTT. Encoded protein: CASSPIAAGGPGTDTQYF.